The sequence of this TCR beta chain was determined in a study of T cell responses to AZD1222 COVID-19 vaccine (dated by TCRdb to the early 2020s). Describing the broader study: A total of around 240 trial participants underwent TCR sequencing, of whom approximately 200 had received two doses of AZD1222 and around 26 had received two doses of the MenACWY control vaccine. Trial participants were enrolled by age into 18-55, 56-69 and 70-plus year subgroups, with approximately 150, 28 and 58 TCR-sequenced participants respectively.

Read against the paper, the sample's time point label means: about 28 days (+/-7) after the second vaccine dose. Because spike-specific TCR depth and breadth did not differ between the two schedules, AZD1222 recipients who got a second dose at roughly 4 weeks were pooled with those who got a second dose at roughly 12 weeks. Vaccinee samples came from UK trials COV001 and COV002, including a single-blind randomized controlled phase 2/3 trial of AZD1222 (ChAdOx1 nCoV-19) in healthy adults. Trial participant PBMC samples were collected at day 0 and day 28 after the second dose for TCRbeta chain sequencing. Turning to this clone: Its antigen is currently not known. No qualities accompany the bases; no much larger clone lies one base away.

Study-wide findings and limitations: Epitopes outside the regions mutated in the B.1.351 and B.1.1.7 variants were reportedly recognized by nearly half of the unique spike-specific TCRs. Participants were mostly white British, with more females than males. The authors suggested clonal diversity may have been underestimated. Conclusions about previously exposed vaccinees are limited, since just six or seven AZD1222 recipients were seropositive for SARS-CoV-2 at baseline. The vaccine-associated CD4 TCRs covered the entire spike protein, and the dominant responses fell in regions 160-218 and 743-854. Because no day 14 peak-response samples were available, repertoires were characterized only after the peak T cell response. In the small 56-69-year group, the increase in depth fell short of significance, most likely because of low power. A significant rise in spike-specific TCR breadth and depth was observed after two AZD1222 doses relative to day 0 and relative to MenACWY recipients.

V loses 0 bases at its end and J loses 4 bases; junction bases beyond the gene matches: 9. The cysteine opens and the phenylalanine closes a CDR3 of 16 amino acids. Only the CDR3 part of the read is kept: 48 bases, read in frame from the first base. The germline V gene provides CDR1 MGHRA and CDR2 YSYEKL. The CDR3 regions of human TCRbeta chains were subjected to immunosequencing. Per the source publication's procedure: Repertoire TCRs were checked for matches against a reference library of SARS-CoV-2-specific TCRs that had been generated using the MIRA antigen-specificity platform. Breadth was defined as the fraction of unique TCRs that were SARS-CoV-2-associated, and depth was defined as the fraction of total T cells that were SARS-CoV-2-associated. Using the MIRA data, every spike-specific TCR was mapped to the spike region that the TCR reacted to and assigned to either a CD4 or a CD8 class. Log10-transformed breadth and depth values were compared by one-way ANOVA with Sidak's multiple comparisons tests. TCRdb retrieved this table from immuneACCESS and kept in-frame rearrangements only. Not all clones are present; in checked studies, unresolved V genes account for under half, and no reason is known for the remainder. Clone size and the V and J calls come from that table; the DNA yielded D and trimming. The sample table holds about 67,000 clones, of which roughly four fifths were seen once. The top ten clones comprise 5.5% to 8% of the sample.

The sample here was peripheral blood, taken 28 days after the second AZD1222 dose. The TCR comes from an adult who received the AZD1222 COVID-19 vaccine. The chain is assembled from TRBV4-1 and TRBJ2-7; 7 bases in between match TRBD1. Here the CDR3 is given as CASSQDRAGGLYEQYF. Here is the DNA: TGCGCCAGCAGCCAAGATAGGGCAGGGGGTCTATACGAGCAGTACTTC.